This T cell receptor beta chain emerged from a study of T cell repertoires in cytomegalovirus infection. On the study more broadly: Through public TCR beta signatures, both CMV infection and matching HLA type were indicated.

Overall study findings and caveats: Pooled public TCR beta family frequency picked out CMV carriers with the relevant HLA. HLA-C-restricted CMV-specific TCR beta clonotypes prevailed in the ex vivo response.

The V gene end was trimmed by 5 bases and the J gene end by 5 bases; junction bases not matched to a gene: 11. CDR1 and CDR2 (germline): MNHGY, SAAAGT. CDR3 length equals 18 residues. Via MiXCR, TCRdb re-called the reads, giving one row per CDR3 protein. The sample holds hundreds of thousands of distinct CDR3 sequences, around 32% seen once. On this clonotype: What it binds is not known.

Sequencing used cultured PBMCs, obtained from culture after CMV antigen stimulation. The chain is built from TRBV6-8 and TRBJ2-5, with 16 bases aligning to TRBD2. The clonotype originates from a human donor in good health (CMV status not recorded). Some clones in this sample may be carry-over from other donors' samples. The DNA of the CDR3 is TGTGCCAGCAGTCCGGGACTAGCGGGAGGGGCAGGGGAGGAGACCCAGTACTTC. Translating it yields CASSPGLAGGAGEETQYF.